These 28 T cell receptor beta chains were sequenced from one sample in a study of blood T cell repertoires in COVID-19. Clones were read by immunoSEQ multiplex PCR, and TCRdb kept only the in-frame ones, dropping some. The sample yields about 250,000 clones, about 91% seen once. The sequenced material came from peripheral blood. The receptors were sampled from a woman aged 30 to 39 with COVID-19, enrolled during active disease.

V gene TRBV14 combines with J gene TRBJ2-1; D is unclear. The germline V gene has CDR1 SGHDN and CDR2 FVKESK. There are 11 residues in the CDR3. The germline V and J ends were trimmed by 1 base and 13 bases, with 8 bases remaining between them. The CDR3 nucleotides are TGTGCCAGCAGCCAAGGACTGACTCAGTTCTTC. Encoded protein: CASSQGLTQFF.

This chain joins TRBV4-1 and TRBJ1-2; no reliable D call. The ends were cut back, 2 bases at V and 3 bases at J, with 16 bases in the middle. The CDR3 is 16 amino acids. Germline V gene lookup returns CDR1 MGHRA and CDR2 YSYEKL. CDR3 in amino acids: CASSQQRASIYYGYTF. CDR3 bases: TGCGCCAGCAGCCAACAACGAGCGAGCATTTACTATGGCTACACCTTC.

V gene TRBV5-5 combines with J gene TRBJ2-7, with 10 positions matching TRBD1. Germline V gene sequence: CDR1 SGHKS, CDR2 YYEKEE (reference sequence). The CDR3 is 18 amino acids. V lost 3 bases to trimming and J lost 0 bases; unmatched junction nucleotides: 12. The CDR3 spells CASSCPGTGEGVSYEQYV. The CDR3 nucleotides are TGTGCCAGCAGCTGTCCCGGGACAGGGGAGGGGGTCTCCTACGAGCAGTACGTC.

The rearrangement links TRBV5-6 to TRBJ1-5; D is unresolved. The germline CDR1 and CDR2 sequences are SGHDT and YYEEEE. Trimming stripped 1 base from V and 5 bases from J, with 7 bases between. The CDR3 is made up of 13 amino acids. In DNA, the CDR3 is TGTGCCAGCAGCTTGTTCCAGGATCAGCCCCAGCATTTT. Translation: CASSLFQDQPQHF.

V gene TRBV6-5 combines with J gene TRBJ2-7, with TRBD2 matching over 9 bases. Germline V gene sequence: CDR1 MNHEY, CDR2 SVGAGI. V trimming: 5 bases; J trimming: 2 bases; junction bases outside the gene matches: 7. This CDR3 region has 15 residues. CDR3 DNA: TGTGCCAGCAGTACTAGCGGGTATACGACCTACGAGCAGTACTTC. This gives the protein CASSTSGYTTYEQYF.

The J gene is TRBJ2-5, the V gene TRBV15; 7 nucleotides match TRBD2. The CDR3 sequence is 15 residues long. The J segment lost 9 bases and the V segment lost 0 bases, leaving 10 bases of the junction unmatched. CDR1 and CDR2 (germline): LNHNV, YYDKDF (reference sequence). The CDR3 region has the DNA TGTGCCACCAGCAGAGATTTCGGGGAGGGTAGGGCCCAGTACTTC. It encodes CATSRDFGEGRAQYF.

This clone has a single count. The chain recombines TRBV19 with TRBJ1-4; no clear D gene. The CDR3 runs to 16 residues. CDR1 and CDR2 from the germline V gene are LNHDA and SQIVND (reference sequence). Trimming removed 8 bases at V and 0 bases at J, with 16 bases between. CDR3 region: CASGESLLATNEKLFF. DNA of the CDR3: TGTGCCAGTGGGGAGAGTCTCCTTGCAACTAATGAAAAACTGTTTTTT.

The chain carries TRBV4-1 and TRBJ1-5, with D possibly TRBD1 on 5 matching bases. The germline V and J ends were trimmed by 1 base and 0 bases, with 10 bases remaining between them. CDR3 length: 16 residues. Germline V gives CDR1 MGHRA, CDR2 YSYEKL. The CDR3, as DNA: TGCGCCAGCAGCCAAGTCAGGGAATATAGCAATCAGCCCCAGCATTTT. It is translated as CASSQVREYSNQPQHF.

This chain uses TRBV7-2 with TRBJ1-6; D call uncertain. Germline V gene sequence: CDR1 SGHTA, CDR2 FQGNSA. The CDR3 has 14 amino acids. V lost 5 bases to trimming and J lost 6 bases, with 11 bases between them. The CDR3 here is CASSPRRVNSPLHF. In nucleotides, the CDR3 is TGTGCCAGCAGCCCGCGACGGGTTAATTCACCCCTCCACTTT.

This clone has just one count. J is TRBJ2-2 and V is TRBV11-2; TRBD1 matches at 7 bases. V dropped 5 bases and J dropped 2; count of bases not matched to a gene: 8. The CDR3 runs 16 residues. The V gene's germline CDR1 is SGHAT and CDR2 FQNNGV. This CDR3 is CASSRLAGGNTGELFF. The CDR3, as DNA: TGTGCCAGCAGCCGGCTTGCAGGGGGAAACACCGGGGAGCTGTTTTTT. The full variable domain, in which reference TRBV11-2 and TRBJ2-2 provide the parts outside the CDR3, is EAGVAQSPRYKIIEKRQSVAFWCNPISGHATLYWYQQILGQGPKLLIQFQNNGVVDDSQLPKDRFSAERLKGVDSTLKIQPAKLEDSAVYLCASSRLAGGNTGELFFGEGSRLTVL.

The chain recombines TRBV5-5 with TRBJ2-7; 7 bases fit TRBD1. This CDR3 is 17 amino acids long. V was pared by 3 bases and J by 0 bases, with 12 bases of the junction left unmatched. Germline-derived CDR1 and CDR2 are SGHKS and YYEKEE (reference sequence). CDR3 nucleotides: TGTGCCAGCAGCTACGCCCTCGGACAGGCCGACTCCTACGAGCAGTACTTC. Amino acid sequence: CASSYALGQADSYEQYF. Full variable domain (outside the CDR3, taken from reference TRBV5-5 and TRBJ2-7): DAGVTQSPTHLIKTRGQQVTLRCSPISGHKSVSWYQQVLGQGPQFIFQYYEKEERGRGNFPDRFSARQFPNYSSELNVNALLLGDSALYLCASSYALGQADSYEQYFGPGTRLTVT.

A single count supports this clone. The V call is TRBV7-2, the J call TRBJ2-2; possible D gene TRBD1, 6 bases. CDR3 length: 15 residues. CDR1 and CDR2 (germline): SGHTA, FQGNSA. V was cut by 0 bases and J by 5 bases, with 10 bases left in between. This chain's CDR3 is CASSLARTVTGELFF. CDR3 nucleotides: TGTGCCAGCAGCTTAGCACGGACAGTAACCGGGGAGCTGTTTTTT.

The chain recombines TRBV4-3 with TRBJ2-7, with 8 bases matching TRBD2. The CDR3 contains 14 residues. The J segment lost 12 bases and the V segment lost 0 bases, leaving 10 bases of the junction unmatched. Germline assignment: CDR1 LGHNA and CDR2 YSLEER. This CDR3 reads CASSQDPRTSTPYF. The DNA of the CDR3 is TGCGCCAGCAGCCAAGATCCGCGGACTAGCACCCCGTACTTC.

As concerns this clone: Germline is not matched at one junction end, which may reflect a read error. The gene calls are TRBV5-4 and TRBJ2-6; a weak D match, TRBD1 (7 bases). The CDR3 consists of 16 residues. The germline gives CDR1 SGHNT, CDR2 YYREEE (reference sequence). CDR3 in amino acids: CASSLAGRQGGNVLTF. CDR3 sequence (DNA): TGTGCCAGCAGCTTGGCCGGTAGGCAGGGGGGCAACGTCCTGACTTTC.

This clone was recorded once. The J gene is TRBJ2-3, the V gene TRBV3-1 (or the pseudogene TRBV3-2), with 8 bases that match TRBD1. The CDR3 has 16 amino acids. CDR1 and CDR2 (germline): LGHDT, YNNKEL (reference sequence). V shed 2 bases, J shed 2 bases, and the junction held 6 bases outside the gene matches. The DNA of the CDR3 is TGTGCCAGCAGCCAATCGCAGGGGGCTTCCACAGATACGCAGTATTTT. Protein product: CASSQSQGASTDTQYF.

The rearrangement uses TRBV11-2 and TRBJ2-5; 8 bases align to TRBD1. The CDR3 extends over 15 amino acids. The V and J ends lost 5 bases and 1 base, in that order; junction bases with no gene match: 6. Germline values: CDR1 SGHAT, CDR2 FQNNGV. CDR3 region: CASSRGQVSQETQYF. DNA for the CDR3: TGTGCCAGCAGCCGGGGACAGGTCTCCCAAGAGACCCAGTACTTC.

In regard to this clone: Germline and junction disagree at one end, which may indicate a read error. The chain has TRBV7-9 and TRBJ2-1, with TRBD2 identical over 10 bases. The CDR3 loop spans 13 amino acids. The V gene's germline CDR1 is SEHNR and CDR2 FQNEAQ (reference sequence). The CDR3 DNA is TGTGCCAGCAGATTAGCGGGAGGAGTTGAGCAGTTCTTC. Protein sequence: CASRLAGGVEQFF.

The rearrangement links TRBV11-3 to TRBJ2-1; 14 bases line up with TRBD2. The CDR3 covers 17 residues. Germline V lookup: CDR1 SGHNT, CDR2 YENEEA. V gave up 5 bases and J gave up 1 base; unmatched junction bases: 4. CDR3 bases: TGTGCCAGCAGCAAGGGACTAGCGGGAGAGTCCTACAATGAGCAGTTCTTC. Translating it yields CASSKGLAGESYNEQFF.

The chain is built from TRBV2 and TRBJ1-2; the D gene is possibly TRBD1 (6 bases). V was cut by 5 bases and J by 4 bases, with 11 bases left in between. This CDR3 is built from 13 residues. Germline CDR1 and CDR2: SNHLY and FYNNEI. The CDR3 here is CASSPSGVYGYTF. CDR3 nucleotide sequence: TGTGCCAGCAGTCCATCAGGGGTCTATGGCTACACCTTC. The whole variable domain, remainder taken from reference TRBV2 and TRBJ1-2, is EPEVTQTPSHQVTQMGQEVILRCVPISNHLYFYWYRQILGQKVEFLVSFYNNEISEKSEIFDDQFSVERPDGSNFTLKIRSTKLEDSAMYFCASSPSGVYGYTFGSGTRLTVV.

The genes are TRBV7-9 and TRBJ2-1; D gene uncertain. The CDR3 contains 12 residues. Germline lookup yields CDR1 SEHNR and CDR2 FQNEAQ (reference sequence). The ends were cut back, 4 bases at V and 2 bases at J, with 3 bases in the middle. The CDR3 sequence is CASSSTYNEQFF. Written as DNA, the CDR3 is TGTGCCAGCAGCTCCACCTACAATGAGCAGTTCTTC.

This clone has just one count. The chain links TRBV5-1 to TRBJ2-1; D unresolved. The CDR3 contains 15 residues. Per the germline V gene, CDR1 is SGHRS and CDR2 is YFSETQ. V was shortened by 0 bases and J by 0 bases, with 7 bases between the two germline ends. Here the CDR3 reads CASSLARSSYNEQFF. The CDR3 DNA reads as TGCGCCAGCAGCTTGGCCCGTAGCTCCTACAATGAGCAGTTCTTC. The full variable domain, with the rest looked up from reference TRBV5-1 and TRBJ2-1, is KAGVTQTPRYLIKTRGQQVTLSCSPISGHRSVSWYQQTPGQGLQFLFEYFSETQRNKGNFPGRFSGRQFSNSRSEMNVSTLELGDSALYLCASSLARSSYNEQFFGPGTRLTVL.

V is TRBV5-5 and J is TRBJ2-7; the match to TRBD2 covers 10 bases. Germline V gene sequence: CDR1 SGHKS, CDR2 YYEKEE (reference sequence). Losses at the gene ends were 2 bases for V and 3 bases for J; bases not matched to a gene: 11. CDR3 size: 17 residues. The CDR3 sequence: CASSLTLAGTKGYEQYV. CDR3 DNA sequence: TGTGCCAGCAGCTTAACACTAGCGGGGACGAAGGGCTACGAGCAGTACGTC.

The chain is built from TRBV19 and TRBJ2-3; maybe TRBD1 (6 bases). CDR1 is LNHDA, CDR2 SQIVND, per germline (reference sequence). The ends were cut back, 6 bases at V and 2 bases at J, with 15 bases in the middle. This CDR3 spans 15 amino acids. DNA of the CDR3: TGTGCCAGTAGACAGGGCCCCCAAATCACAGATACGCAGTATTTT. It codes for CASRQGPQITDTQYF.

The gene calls are TRBV30 and TRBJ2-1, with 7 bases identical to TRBD2. Trimming cost V 7 bases and J 6 bases; bases outside gene matches: 3. In germline, CDR1 is GTSNPN, CDR2 SVGIG (reference sequence). The CDR3 totals 11 residues. The CDR3 region has the DNA TGTGCCTCCGGGAGGCTCAATGAGCAGTTCTTC. This gives the protein CASGRLNEQFF.

V and J are TRBV27 and TRBJ1-6; possibly TRBD1 for D (6 bases). V gave up 3 bases and J gave up 7 bases, with 19 bases separating them. CDR3 size: 17 residues. CDR1 and CDR2 from the germline V gene are MNHEY and SMNVEV (reference sequence). The CDR3 reads CASSFRGTNIWNSPLHF. The CDR3 coding sequence is TGTGCCAGCAGTTTTCGAGGGACAAATATTTGGAATTCACCCCTCCACTTT.

The V and J genes are TRBV18 and TRBJ2-1, with D unclear. The V end was cut by 4 bases, the J end by 4 bases, with 14 bases between. The germline gives CDR1 KGHSH, CDR2 LQKENI. The CDR3 loop spans 15 amino acids. CDR3 DNA sequence: TGTGCCAGCTCACACCCATCCACACAATACAATGAGCAGTTCTTC. This sequence encodes CASSHPSTQYNEQFF.

This rearrangement joins TRBV7-9 to TRBJ2-7; TRBD2 matches at 9 bases. Germline CDR1 and CDR2: SEHNR and FQNEAQ (reference sequence). The CDR3 totals 13 residues. V lost 6 bases and J lost 4; bases outside the gene matches: 4. CDR3 protein: CASRREGGYEQYV. CDR3 nucleotides: TGTGCCAGCAGGCGGGAGGGCGGGTACGAGCAGTACGTC.

This rearrangement joins TRBV20-1 to TRBJ2-3, with D perhaps TRBD2 (5 bases). The CDR3 sequence is 18 residues long. CDR1 and CDR2 (germline): DFQATT, SNEGSKA (reference sequence). The V end was cut by 3 bases, the J end by 2 bases, with 24 bases between. The CDR3 spells CSASRGYARGRITDTQYF. The CDR3, as DNA: TGCAGTGCTAGTCGCGGGTACGCCCGCGGCAGGATCACAGATACGCAGTATTTT.